The 14 T cell receptor beta chains below were found in one sample sequenced in a study of cytomegalovirus exposure and HLA in healthy donors. Amplification used 60 Vbeta primers and 13 Jbeta primers. Produced via immunoSEQ multiplex PCR; TCRdb's table is partial and in-frame only. The table lists under 35,000 clones, less than 70% of them singletons, with 20% to 25% in the top ten. Sequencing was carried out using PBMCs. These receptors originate from a man between 45 and 60 years old in good health and CMV-seropositive.

In this sample, this clone turned up a few times. The chain couples TRBV2 to TRBJ1-4; TRBD1 might be the D (5 bases). V was pared by 8 bases and J by 7 bases, with 11 bases between. The CDR3 contains 12 residues. CDR1 is SNHLY and CDR2 is FYNNEI in the germline V gene. The chain's CDR3 is CASGRGPEKLFF. The CDR3 DNA reads TGTGCCAGCGGTAGGGGCCCTGAAAAACTGTTTTTT.

The genes are TRBV4-2 and TRBJ2-7, with 9 bases lining up with TRBD2. This CDR3 has 14 amino acids. Germline CDR1 LGHNA, CDR2 YNFKEQ. V was clipped by 3 bases and J by 4 bases; unmatched bases: 4. This CDR3 is CASSHGLASYEQYF. The CDR3 DNA follows: TGTGCCAGCAGCCACGGACTAGCGTCGTACGAGCAGTACTTC.

The table lists this clone with a count of one. The chain carries TRBV5-6 and TRBJ1-2; tentative D call: TRBD1 (6 bases). With 3 bases removed from V and 8 bases from J, the gap between germline ends came to 17 bases. CDR3 size: 14 residues. Germline lookup yields CDR1 SGHDT and CDR2 YYEEEE. CDR3 loop: CASSSDSARVGYTF. DNA of the CDR3: TGTGCCAGCAGCTCGGACAGCGCCCGGGTAGGCTACACCTTC.

The J gene is TRBJ1-1, the V gene TRBV7-8; D remains ambiguous. Germline V gives CDR1 SGHVS, CDR2 FQNEAQ. This CDR3 is 14 amino acids long. V lost 2 bases to trimming and J lost 0 bases, with 7 bases between them. The CDR3 loop is CASSLSAVNTEAFF. The DNA for the CDR3 is TGTGCCAGCAGCTTAAGCGCCGTGAACACTGAAGCTTTCTTT.

The chain has TRBV7-9 and TRBJ2-5; 9 nucleotides align to TRBD2. The CDR3 has 15 amino acids. Germline assignment: CDR1 SEHNR and CDR2 FQNEAQ (reference sequence). V dropped 3 bases and J dropped 5; count of bases not matched to a gene: 7. The CDR3 is CASSFSGTSIETQYF. CDR3 DNA sequence: TGTGCCAGCAGCTTCTCCGGGACTAGCATTGAGACCCAGTACTTC.

The chain combines TRBV5-6 with TRBJ2-7; the match to TRBD1 covers 7 bases. Germline V lookup: CDR1 SGHDT, CDR2 YYEEEE. Trimming took 4 bases from V and 4 from J; bases not matched to a gene: 8. The CDR3 extends over 14 amino acids. The CDR3 DNA reads as TGTGCCAGCAGCCTCAAGGGACAGACATACGAGCAGTACTTC. This translates into CASSLKGQTYEQYF.

The count of this clone is one. V and J are TRBV2 and TRBJ2-1; 11 bases match TRBD1. The germline CDR1 and CDR2 sequences are SNHLY and FYNNEI. V lost 10 bases to trimming and J lost 6 bases; unmatched junction nucleotides: 11. CDR3 length: 15 amino acids. The CDR3 is CANSTVGTGGNEQFF. The CDR3 DNA reads as TGTGCCAACAGCACCGTCGGGACAGGGGGCAATGAGCAGTTCTTC.

The CDR3 reads CASSLWGPLSSYEQYF. The CDR3 DNA reads TGTGCCAGCAGCTTGTGGGGGCCCCTAAGCTCCTACGAGCAGTACTTC. This chain links TRBV5-4 with TRBJ2-7; tentative D call: TRBD1 (6 bases). This CDR3 contains 16 residues. Per the germline V gene, CDR1 is SGHNT and CDR2 is YYREEE (reference sequence). Trimming took off 1 base at V and 0 bases at J, with 14 bases between the two ends.

The chain couples TRBV5-6 to TRBJ2-1; the D is unclear. The V gene lost 1 base and the J gene lost 0 bases, with 11 bases spanning the gap. CDR3 length equals 16 residues. Looked up from germline, CDR1 is SGHDT and CDR2 is YYEEEE. CDR3 nucleotide sequence: TGTGCCAGCAGCTTGTTCCTTCTAGGCTCCTACAATGAGCAGTTCTTC. Amino acids: CASSLFLLGSYNEQFF.

The chain uses TRBV15 and TRBJ1-2; tentative D call: TRBD1 (6 bases). The CDR3 sequence is 12 residues long. V lost 8 bases to trimming and J lost 4 bases, with 11 bases between them. CDR1 LNHNV and CDR2 YYDKDF come from the germline V gene (reference sequence). The CDR3 spells CATARDTYGYTF. CDR3 in DNA: TGTGCCACCGCCCGGGACACCTATGGCTACACCTTC.

The V and J genes are TRBV30 and TRBJ1-2; D perhaps matches TRBD1 (6 bases). The germline V gene has CDR1 GTSNPN and CDR2 SVGIG (reference sequence). The CDR3 spans 13 residues. V lost 3 bases and J 7 bases, leaving 15 bases between the germline ends. CDR3 amino acids: CAWSRQAPGGYTF. In DNA form, the CDR3 reads TGTGCCTGGAGCAGACAGGCGCCGGGTGGCTACACCTTC.

This clone came up a few times. The rearrangement joins TRBV5-6 to TRBJ2-5; D unresolved. The CDR3 is 14 amino acids. Germline-derived CDR1 and CDR2 are SGHDT and YYEEEE. Trimming took off 0 bases at V and 3 bases at J, with 9 bases between the two ends. CDR3 DNA sequence: TGTGCCAGCAGCTTGGCCGAGGCAGAAGAGACCCAGTACTTC. This sequence encodes CASSLAEAEETQYF.

J is TRBJ2-1 and V is TRBV27; D might be TRBD2 (5 bases). This CDR3 is built from 12 residues. Germline values: CDR1 MNHEY, CDR2 SMNVEV (reference sequence). With 8 bases removed from V and 7 bases from J, the gap between germline ends came to 12 bases. CDR3 coding DNA: TGTGCCAGCTGGCTAGCCGATAATGAGCAGTTCTTC. Protein: CASWLADNEQFF.

The rearrangement uses TRBV7-8 and TRBJ1-2; maybe TRBD1 (6 bases). V lost 3 bases, J lost 0 bases, and 11 bases lay in between. The CDR3 sequence is 15 residues long. Germline V gives CDR1 SGHVS, CDR2 FQNEAQ. CDR3 DNA: TGTGCCAGCAGCTTCTCGACAGGTTCTAACTATGGCTACACCTTC. The encoded protein is CASSFSTGSNYGYTF.